This T cell receptor beta chain was sequenced for a study of cytomegalovirus exposure and HLA in healthy donors. Regarding the study as a whole: Among donors in an Asian-associated ancestry cluster, a later analysis reportedly found fewer N-insertions than the approximately 670-donor mean. The study listed 164 cytomegalovirus-associated TCR beta chains. Later, an analysis found that common viral pathogens appeared to be linked with several of the most significant clusters.

At the time of sampling, donors were nominally healthy, though unrecorded immune exposures were likely. PCR was performed using 60 Vbeta and 13 Jbeta primers. Sequencing used immunoSEQ multiplex PCR; TCRdb keeps in-frame clones, though not all of them. This table holds more than 150,000 clones, roughly 78% found once. CDR3 length: 13 residues. Germline values: CDR1 ENHRY, CDR2 SYGVKD. The germline V and J ends were trimmed by 11 bases and 0 bases, with 11 bases remaining between them. Of note for this clone: Its matching antigen is unknown.

This chain joins TRBV10-3 and TRBJ1-3; D remains unclear. Sequencing used PBMCs. This TCR derives from a woman under 40 in good health and CMV-seronegative. The CDR3 DNA follows: TGTGCCGGCAGGACTGACTCTGGAAACACCATATATTTT. This translates into CAGRTDSGNTIYF.